Described below is a single T cell receptor (beta chain) sequence and its context. Its antigen remains unidentified. The data stem from a study of cytomegalovirus exposure and HLA in healthy donors. General study points: Specific recognition of CMV antigens was confirmed in vitro for a few chains (all CMV-associated).

The CDR3 length is 13 residues. The ends were cut back, 2 bases at V and 3 bases at J, with 8 bases in the middle. Germline assignment: CDR1 MNHNY and CDR2 SVGAGI (reference sequence). The table came from immunoSEQ multiplex PCR; TCRdb's copy has only in-frame clones and leaves some out. The table lists roughly 250,000 clones, roughly 86% of them singletons. The sequencing input was PBMCs. This sequence originates from a woman in her 30s in good health and CMV-seropositive. The chain uses TRBV6-6 and TRBJ2-7, with a weak D call TRBD2 (5 bases). As DNA, the CDR3 is TGTGCCAGCAGTTACGCGGGCGACTACGAGCAGTACTTC. Protein: CASSYAGDYEQYF.